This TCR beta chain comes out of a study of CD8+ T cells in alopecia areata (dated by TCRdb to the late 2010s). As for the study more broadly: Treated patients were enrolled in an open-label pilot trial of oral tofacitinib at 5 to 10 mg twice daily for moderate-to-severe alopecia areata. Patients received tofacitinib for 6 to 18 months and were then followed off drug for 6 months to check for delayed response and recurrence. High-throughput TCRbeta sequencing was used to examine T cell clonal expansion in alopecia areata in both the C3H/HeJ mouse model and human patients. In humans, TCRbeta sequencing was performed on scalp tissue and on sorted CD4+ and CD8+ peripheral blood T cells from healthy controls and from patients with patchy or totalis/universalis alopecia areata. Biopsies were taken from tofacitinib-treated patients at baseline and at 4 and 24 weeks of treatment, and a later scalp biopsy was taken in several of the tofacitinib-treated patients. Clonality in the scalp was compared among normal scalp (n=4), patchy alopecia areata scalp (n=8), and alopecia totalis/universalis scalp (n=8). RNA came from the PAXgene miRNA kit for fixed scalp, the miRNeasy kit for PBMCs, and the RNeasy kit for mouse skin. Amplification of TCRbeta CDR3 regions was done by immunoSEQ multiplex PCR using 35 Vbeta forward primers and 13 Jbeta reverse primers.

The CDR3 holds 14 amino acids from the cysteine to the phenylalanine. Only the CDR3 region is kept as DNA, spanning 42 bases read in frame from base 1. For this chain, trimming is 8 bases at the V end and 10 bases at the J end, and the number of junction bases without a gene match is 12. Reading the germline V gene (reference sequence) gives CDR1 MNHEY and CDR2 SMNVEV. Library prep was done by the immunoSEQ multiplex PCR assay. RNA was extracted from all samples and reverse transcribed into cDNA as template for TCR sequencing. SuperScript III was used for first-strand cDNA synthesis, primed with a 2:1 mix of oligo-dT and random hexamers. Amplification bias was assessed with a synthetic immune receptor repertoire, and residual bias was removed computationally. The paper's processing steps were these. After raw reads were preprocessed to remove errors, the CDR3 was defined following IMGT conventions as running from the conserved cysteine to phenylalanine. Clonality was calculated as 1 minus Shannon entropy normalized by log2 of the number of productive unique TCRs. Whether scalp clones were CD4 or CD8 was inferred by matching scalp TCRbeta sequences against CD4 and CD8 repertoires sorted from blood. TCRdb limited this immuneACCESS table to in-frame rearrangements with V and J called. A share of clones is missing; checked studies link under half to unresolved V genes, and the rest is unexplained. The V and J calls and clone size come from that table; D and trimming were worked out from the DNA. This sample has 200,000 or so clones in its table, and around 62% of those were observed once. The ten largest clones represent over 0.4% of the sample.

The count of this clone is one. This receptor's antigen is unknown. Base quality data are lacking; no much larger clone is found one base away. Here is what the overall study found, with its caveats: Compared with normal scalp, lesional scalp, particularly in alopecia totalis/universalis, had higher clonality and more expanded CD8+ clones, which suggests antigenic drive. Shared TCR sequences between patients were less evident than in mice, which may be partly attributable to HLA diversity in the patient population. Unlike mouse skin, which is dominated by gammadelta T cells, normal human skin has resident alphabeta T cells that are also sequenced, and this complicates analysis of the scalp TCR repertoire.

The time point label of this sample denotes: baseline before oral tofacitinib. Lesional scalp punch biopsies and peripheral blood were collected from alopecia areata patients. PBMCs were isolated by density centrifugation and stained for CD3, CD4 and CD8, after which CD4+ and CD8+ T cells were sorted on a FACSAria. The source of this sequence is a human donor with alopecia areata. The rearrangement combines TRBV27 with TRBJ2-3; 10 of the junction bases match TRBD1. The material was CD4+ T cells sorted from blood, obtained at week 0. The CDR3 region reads CASGETGGETPQYF. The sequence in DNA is TGTGCCAGCGGAGAGACAGGGGGCGAGACGCCGCAGTATTTT.